Reported below is one TCR beta chain. Its antigen remains unknown. Germline V gene lookup returns CDR1 SGHAT and CDR2 FQDESV (reference sequence). The CDR3 loop spans 15 amino acids. Deletions cut 2 bases from V and 1 base from J, with 12 bases between. The data were taken from a study of T cells in localized non-small cell lung cancer. Study findings and constraints: A median of approximately 50 of the top 100 tumor clones appeared in adjacent lung, which was paired and uninvolved. Patients showing higher blood T cell density tended to see longer overall survival.

The method was immunoSEQ multiplex PCR; TCRdb's version includes in-frame clones alone and lacks a portion of them. The sample lists roughly 38,000 clones, approximately 86% occurring once. The receptor comes from a woman aged 18-50 years with stage III lung adenocarcinoma. This chain uses TRBV11-1 with TRBJ2-7, with D hard to call. The sequenced sample was peripheral blood, obtained before any cancer treatment. In DNA, the CDR3 is TGTGCCAGCAGCTTACTTGGACGGAGTTCCTACGAGCAGTACTTC. Amino acid sequence: CASSLLGRSSYEQYF.